A selection of T cell receptor beta chains follows, all from one sample in a study of CD8 T cells in Susac syndrome. Each CDR3 protein is one row after TCRdb ran MiXCR on the immunoSEQ multiplex PCR reads. The sample contains 95,000 to 150,000 distinct CDR3 sequences, roughly 95% of which appear only once. Sequenced material: CD4+ T cells from PBMCs. All receptors come from a human donor with Susac syndrome. Both conserved end residues are part of each CDR3. The order of the fields is D gene, J gene, V gene, clone size, CDR3 protein, CDR3 DNA. The D gene is left open where the match is weak. Rows give clone size only sometimes, using once, few, many, or a class for an expanded clone.

d_call: TRBD2
j_call: TRBJ2-2
v_call: TRBV4-3
clone_size: .
cdr3_aa: CASSQDWVLAGGVITGELFF
cdr3_nt: TGCGCCAGCAGCCAAGATTGGGTTCTAGCGGGAGGGGTTATCACCGGGGAGCTGTTTTTT

d_call: .
j_call: TRBJ1-1
v_call: TRBV10-3
clone_size: .
cdr3_aa: CAISEAGGSFTEAFF
cdr3_nt: TGTGCCATCAGTGAGGCGGGAGGGTCTTTCACTGAAGCTTTCTTT

d_call: TRBD1
j_call: TRBJ2-7
v_call: TRBV5-1
clone_size: .
cdr3_aa: CASSTGQGKEQYF
cdr3_nt: TGCGCCAGCAGCACCGGACAGGGGAAAGAGCAGTACTTC

d_call: TRBD1
j_call: TRBJ1-4
v_call: TRBV27
clone_size: .
cdr3_aa: CASSPQGAGEKLFF
cdr3_nt: TGTGCCAGCAGTCCGCAGGGGGCTGGGGAAAAACTGTTTTTT

d_call: .
j_call: TRBJ1-2
v_call: TRBV29-1
clone_size: .
cdr3_aa: CSVEGDTLRSYGYTF
cdr3_nt: TGCAGCGTTGAAGGGGACACCCTGAGAAGCTATGGCTACACCTTC

d_call: TRBD2
j_call: TRBJ2-3
v_call: TRBV5-1
clone_size: .
cdr3_aa: CASSYSGRDTDTQYF
cdr3_nt: TGCGCCAGCAGCTACAGCGGGAGGGACACAGATACGCAGTATTTT

d_call: .
j_call: TRBJ2-5
v_call: TRBV3-1
clone_size: .
cdr3_aa: CASRQGGVKTQYF
cdr3_nt: TGTGCCAGCAGGCAAGGGGGTGTGAAGACCCAGTACTTC

d_call: .
j_call: TRBJ2-7
v_call: TRBV20-1
clone_size: .
cdr3_aa: CSAAPQGSHEQYF
cdr3_nt: TGCAGTGCCGCGCCTCAGGGTAGCCACGAGCAGTACTTC

d_call: .
j_call: TRBJ2-2
v_call: TRBV5-1
clone_size: .
cdr3_aa: CASSLAGQNTGELFF
cdr3_nt: TGCGCCAGCAGCTTGGCGGGACAGAACACCGGGGAGCTGTTTTTT

d_call: .
j_call: TRBJ2-2
v_call: TRBV25-1
clone_size: .
cdr3_aa: CASSERAGELFF
cdr3_nt: TGTGCCAGCAGTGAAAGGGCCGGGGAGCTGTTTTTT

d_call: TRBD2
j_call: TRBJ2-5
v_call: TRBV20-1
clone_size: .
cdr3_aa: CSSRPASGSHKTQYF
cdr3_nt: TGCAGTTCAAGGCCGGCTAGCGGGAGTCATAAGACCCAGTACTTC

d_call: .
j_call: TRBJ2-5
v_call: TRBV5-4
clone_size: .
cdr3_aa: CASTEGRQETQYF
cdr3_nt: TGTGCCAGCACAGAGGGCAGACAAGAGACCCAGTACTTC

d_call: .
j_call: TRBJ2-2
v_call: TRBV9
clone_size: .
cdr3_aa: CASSVDEGRRTGELFF
cdr3_nt: TGTGCCAGCAGCGTAGATGAGGGGCGAAGGACCGGGGAGCTGTTTTTT

d_call: .
j_call: TRBJ1-5
v_call: TRBV5-6
clone_size: .
cdr3_aa: CASSSGPTLTNQPQHF
cdr3_nt: TGTGCCAGCAGCTCTGGACCCACCCTAACGAATCAGCCCCAGCATTTT

d_call: TRBD1
j_call: TRBJ1-2
v_call: TRBV4-1
clone_size: .
cdr3_aa: CASSQDERRQGEGYTF
cdr3_nt: TGCGCCAGCAGCCAAGATGAAAGAAGACAGGGCGAAGGCTACACCTTC

d_call: TRBD1
j_call: TRBJ1-2
v_call: TRBV14
clone_size: .
cdr3_aa: CASSHSGTGVYGYTF
cdr3_nt: TGTGCCAGCAGCCATTCCGGGACAGGGGTGTATGGCTACACCTTC

d_call: .
j_call: TRBJ2-3
v_call: TRBV28
clone_size: .
cdr3_aa: CASRGQGFTDTQYF
cdr3_nt: TGTGCCAGTCGGGGGCAAGGTTTCACAGATACGCAGTATTTT

d_call: .
j_call: TRBJ1-3
v_call: TRBV7-9
clone_size: few
cdr3_aa: CASSRDTGNTIYF
cdr3_nt: TGTGCCAGCAGTCGGGATACTGGAAACACCATATATTTT

d_call: TRBD2
j_call: TRBJ2-2
v_call: TRBV20-1
clone_size: .
cdr3_aa: CSARDIISGGNTGELFF
cdr3_nt: TGCAGTGCTAGAGATATAATTAGCGGGGGAAACACCGGGGAGCTGTTTTTT

d_call: TRBD2
j_call: TRBJ2-1
v_call: TRBV29-1
clone_size: .
cdr3_aa: CSVSTGLAGNNEQFF
cdr3_nt: TGCAGCGTTTCGACGGGACTAGCGGGTAACAATGAGCAGTTCTTC

d_call: TRBD1
j_call: TRBJ2-3
v_call: TRBV7-3
clone_size: once
cdr3_aa: CASSFDRDDTQYF
cdr3_nt: TGTGCCAGCAGCTTTGACAGGGATGATACGCAGTATTTT

d_call: .
j_call: TRBJ1-5
v_call: TRBV12-3/TRBV12-4
clone_size: .
cdr3_aa: CASSLSRYQPQHF
cdr3_nt: TGTGCCAGCAGTCTCTCCCGTTATCAGCCCCAGCATTTT

d_call: .
j_call: TRBJ1-2
v_call: TRBV29-1
clone_size: .
cdr3_aa: CSVDLTGNGYTF
cdr3_nt: TGCAGCGTTGATCTTACAGGGAATGGCTACACCTTC

d_call: .
j_call: TRBJ2-1
v_call: TRBV12-3/TRBV12-4
clone_size: .
cdr3_aa: CASTSGGTGYHNEQFF
cdr3_nt: TGTGCCAGCACCTCGGGGGGGACAGGGTACCACAATGAGCAGTTCTTC

d_call: TRBD2
j_call: TRBJ2-3
v_call: TRBV7-2
clone_size: .
cdr3_aa: CASSSRGGRRTDTQYF
cdr3_nt: TGTGCCAGCAGCTCTAGGGGCGGGAGAAGGACAGATACGCAGTATTTT

d_call: .
j_call: TRBJ2-1
v_call: TRBV20-1
clone_size: once
cdr3_aa: CSAITGYEQFF
cdr3_nt: TGCAGTGCTATCACCGGCTATGAGCAGTTCTTC

d_call: .
j_call: TRBJ2-3
v_call: TRBV12-3/TRBV12-4
clone_size: .
cdr3_aa: CASTPAGGGLDTQYF
cdr3_nt: TGTGCCAGCACTCCCGCGGGCGGAGGGTTAGATACGCAGTATTTT

d_call: TRBD2
j_call: TRBJ2-5
v_call: TRBV12-3/TRBV12-4
clone_size: .
cdr3_aa: CASSGTSGSYQETQYF
cdr3_nt: TGTGCCAGCAGCGGGACTAGCGGGTCGTACCAAGAGACCCAGTACTTC

d_call: TRBD1
j_call: TRBJ1-3
v_call: TRBV7-8
clone_size: .
cdr3_aa: CASSISGRTGALGTIYF
cdr3_nt: TGTGCCAGCAGCATATCAGGGCGGACAGGCGCCCTCGGCACCATATATTTT

d_call: .
j_call: TRBJ2-1
v_call: TRBV24-1
clone_size: .
cdr3_aa: CATSDRTLYNEQFF
cdr3_nt: TGTGCCACCAGTGACCGTACCCTATACAATGAGCAGTTCTTC

d_call: TRBD1
j_call: TRBJ2-5
v_call: TRBV20-1
clone_size: .
cdr3_aa: CSARWTGRLETQYF
cdr3_nt: TGCAGTGCTAGATGGACAGGGCGATTAGAGACCCAGTACTTC

d_call: .
j_call: TRBJ2-2
v_call: TRBV19
clone_size: .
cdr3_aa: CASSILAITGELFF
cdr3_nt: TGTGCCAGTAGTATTTTAGCAATCACCGGGGAGCTGTTTTTT

d_call: TRBD2
j_call: TRBJ2-5
v_call: TRBV5-4
clone_size: .
cdr3_aa: CASSRGLAGGGETQYF
cdr3_nt: TGTGCCAGCAGCCGGGGACTAGCGGGAGGAGGGGAGACCCAGTACTTC

d_call: TRBD2
j_call: TRBJ2-1
v_call: TRBV7-2
clone_size: .
cdr3_aa: CASSATSGRPNEQFF
cdr3_nt: TGTGCCAGCAGCGCGACTAGCGGGAGGCCCAATGAGCAGTTCTTC

d_call: .
j_call: TRBJ1-1
v_call: TRBV3-1
clone_size: .
cdr3_aa: CASSHGYTEAFF
cdr3_nt: TGTGCCAGCAGCCATGGGTACACTGAAGCTTTCTTT

d_call: TRBD1
j_call: TRBJ2-2
v_call: TRBV4-3
clone_size: .
cdr3_aa: CASSQEIVGTGRAGELFF
cdr3_nt: TGCGCCAGCAGCCAAGAGATAGTTGGGACAGGTCGCGCCGGGGAGCTGTTTTTT

d_call: TRBD1
j_call: TRBJ1-5
v_call: TRBV19
clone_size: .
cdr3_aa: CASSRTGERGQPQHF
cdr3_nt: TGTGCCAGTTCCCGGACAGGGGAACGGGGCCAGCCCCAGCATTTT

d_call: .
j_call: TRBJ2-3
v_call: TRBV5-6
clone_size: .
cdr3_aa: CASSSDRTSTDTQYF
cdr3_nt: TGTGCCAGCAGTTCGGACAGAACTAGCACAGATACGCAGTATTTT

d_call: .
j_call: TRBJ2-5
v_call: TRBV3-1
clone_size: .
cdr3_aa: CASSPLGQPSETQYF
cdr3_nt: TGTGCCAGCAGCCCTTTAGGACAGCCTAGCGAGACCCAGTACTTC

d_call: .
j_call: TRBJ1-5
v_call: TRBV20-1
clone_size: once
cdr3_aa: CSAYGLRTSNQPQHF
cdr3_nt: TGCAGTGCTTATGGACTCCGCACGAGCAATCAGCCCCAGCATTTT

d_call: .
j_call: TRBJ2-7
v_call: TRBV28
clone_size: .
cdr3_aa: CASSPQTGFYEQYF
cdr3_nt: TGTGCCAGCAGCCCACAAACAGGGTTCTACGAGCAGTACTTC

d_call: .
j_call: TRBJ2-7
v_call: TRBV12-3/TRBV12-4
clone_size: .
cdr3_aa: CASSAGYDEQYF
cdr3_nt: TGTGCCAGCAGTGCGGGTTATGACGAGCAGTACTTC

d_call: .
j_call: TRBJ2-7
v_call: TRBV9
clone_size: .
cdr3_aa: CASSVARSSYEQYF
cdr3_nt: TGTGCCAGCAGCGTAGCGAGGAGCTCCTACGAGCAGTACTTC

d_call: TRBD1
j_call: TRBJ2-7
v_call: TRBV18
clone_size: .
cdr3_aa: CASSQTGTGPYEQYF
cdr3_nt: TGTGCCAGCTCTCAAACCGGGACAGGGCCCTACGAGCAGTACTTC

d_call: .
j_call: TRBJ2-2
v_call: TRBV15
clone_size: .
cdr3_aa: CATSRRSGETGELFF
cdr3_nt: TGTGCCACCAGCAGGCGGAGTGGAGAGACCGGGGAGCTGTTTTTT

d_call: TRBD2
j_call: TRBJ2-3
v_call: TRBV15
clone_size: .
cdr3_aa: CATSTYLAGDSDTQYF
cdr3_nt: TGTGCCACCAGCACCTACCTCGCGGGAGACAGTGATACGCAGTATTTT

d_call: .
j_call: TRBJ1-1
v_call: TRBV2
clone_size: .
cdr3_aa: CASIPYIGRLNTEAFF
cdr3_nt: TGTGCCAGCATCCCCTATATTGGGCGCCTGAACACTGAAGCTTTCTTT

d_call: TRBD1
j_call: TRBJ1-5
v_call: TRBV19
clone_size: .
cdr3_aa: CASRGQILGNQPQHF
cdr3_nt: TGTGCCAGCCGGGGACAGATCTTGGGCAATCAGCCCCAGCATTTT

d_call: .
j_call: TRBJ2-5
v_call: TRBV7-9
clone_size: .
cdr3_aa: CASSLTGAKTQYF
cdr3_nt: TGTGCCAGCAGCTTAACGGGCGCAAAGACCCAGTACTTC

d_call: TRBD2
j_call: TRBJ2-7
v_call: TRBV2
clone_size: .
cdr3_aa: CASSTEAGGPYEQYF
cdr3_nt: TGTGCCAGCAGTACCGAAGCGGGAGGGCCATACGAGCAGTACTTC

d_call: .
j_call: TRBJ2-1
v_call: TRBV5-6
clone_size: .
cdr3_aa: CASSLIGAHNEQFF
cdr3_nt: TGTGCCAGCAGCTTGATCGGGGCCCACAATGAGCAGTTCTTC

d_call: .
j_call: TRBJ2-1
v_call: TRBV9
clone_size: .
cdr3_aa: CASSAPGQISYNEQFF
cdr3_nt: TGTGCCAGCAGCGCACCGGGACAAATCTCCTACAATGAGCAGTTCTTC

d_call: .
j_call: TRBJ2-3
v_call: TRBV4-2
clone_size: .
cdr3_aa: CASSLDRGGGTQYF
cdr3_nt: TGTGCCAGCAGCCTAGACAGGGGAGGGGGTACGCAGTATTTT

d_call: TRBD2
j_call: TRBJ2-1
v_call: TRBV7-2
clone_size: .
cdr3_aa: CASSPIAGGPRF
cdr3_nt: TGTGCCAGCAGCCCAATAGCGGGAGGGCCCCGTTTC

d_call: TRBD2
j_call: TRBJ2-5
v_call: TRBV5-1
clone_size: .
cdr3_aa: CASKEGLGLAGGETQYF
cdr3_nt: TGCGCCAGCAAAGAAGGCCTGGGACTAGCGGGTGGAGAGACCCAGTACTTC

d_call: TRBD1
j_call: TRBJ2-5
v_call: TRBV5-4
clone_size: .
cdr3_aa: CASRAGTDQETQYF
cdr3_nt: TGTGCCAGCAGGGCCGGGACAGACCAAGAGACCCAGTACTTC

d_call: TRBD2
j_call: TRBJ2-7
v_call: TRBV29-1
clone_size: .
cdr3_aa: CSVGPPSGYEQYF
cdr3_nt: TGCAGCGTTGGTCCCCCTAGCGGATACGAGCAGTACTTC

d_call: .
j_call: TRBJ2-7
v_call: TRBV4-2
clone_size: .
cdr3_aa: CASSRVPDPRVGEQYF
cdr3_nt: TGTGCCAGCAGTCGTGTCCCCGACCCGAGGGTCGGGGAGCAGTACTTC